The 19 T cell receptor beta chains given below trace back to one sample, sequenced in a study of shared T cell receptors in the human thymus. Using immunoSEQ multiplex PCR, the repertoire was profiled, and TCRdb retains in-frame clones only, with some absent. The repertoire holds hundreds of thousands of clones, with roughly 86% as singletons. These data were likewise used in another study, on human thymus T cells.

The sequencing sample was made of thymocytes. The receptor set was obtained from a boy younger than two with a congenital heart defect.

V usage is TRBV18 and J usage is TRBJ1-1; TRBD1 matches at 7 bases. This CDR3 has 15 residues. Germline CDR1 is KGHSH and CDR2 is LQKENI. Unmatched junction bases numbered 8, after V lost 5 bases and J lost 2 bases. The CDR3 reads CASSSTGTVNTEAFF. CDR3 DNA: TGTGCCAGCTCATCAACCGGGACAGTAAACACTGAAGCTTTCTTT.

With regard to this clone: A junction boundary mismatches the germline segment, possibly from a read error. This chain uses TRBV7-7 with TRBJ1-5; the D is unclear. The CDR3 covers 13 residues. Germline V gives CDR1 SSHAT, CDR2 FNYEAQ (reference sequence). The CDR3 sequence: CASSLGVGSPQHF. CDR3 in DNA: TGTGCTAGCAGCTTAGGCGTCGGGTCGCCCCAGCATTTT.

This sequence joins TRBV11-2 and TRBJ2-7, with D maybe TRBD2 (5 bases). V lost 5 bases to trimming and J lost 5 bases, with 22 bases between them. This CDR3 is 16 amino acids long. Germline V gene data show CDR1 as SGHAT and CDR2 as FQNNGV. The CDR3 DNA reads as TGTGCCAGCAGCCCGTTTATTATAATCGGGAACAACGAGCAGTACTTC. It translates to CASSPFIIIGNNEQYF. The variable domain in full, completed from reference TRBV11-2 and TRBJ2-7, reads EAGVAQSPRYKIIEKRQSVAFWCNPISGHATLYWYQQILGQGPKLLIQFQNNGVVDDSQLPKDRFSAERLKGVDSTLKIQPAKLEDSAVYLCASSPFIIIGNNEQYFGPGTRLTVT.

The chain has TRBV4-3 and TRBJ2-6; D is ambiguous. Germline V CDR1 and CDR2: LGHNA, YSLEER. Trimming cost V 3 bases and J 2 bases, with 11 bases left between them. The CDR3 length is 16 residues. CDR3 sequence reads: CASSQHHSTGANVLTF. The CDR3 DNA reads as TGCGCCAGCAGCCAGCATCACAGTACTGGGGCCAACGTCCTGACTTTC.

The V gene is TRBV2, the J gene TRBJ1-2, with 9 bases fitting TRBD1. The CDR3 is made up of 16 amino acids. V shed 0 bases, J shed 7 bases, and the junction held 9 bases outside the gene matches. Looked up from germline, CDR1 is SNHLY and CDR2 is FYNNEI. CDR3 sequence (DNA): TGTGCCAGCAGTGAAGCCCTCTCTCGACAGGGGGGTGGCTACACCTTC. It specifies CASSEALSRQGGGYTF.

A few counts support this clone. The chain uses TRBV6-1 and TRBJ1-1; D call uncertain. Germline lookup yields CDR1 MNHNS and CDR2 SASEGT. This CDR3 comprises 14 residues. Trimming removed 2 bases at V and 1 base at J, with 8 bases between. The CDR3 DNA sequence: TGTGCCAGCAGTGAACGAAAGAGGAACACTGAAGCTTTCTTT. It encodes CASSERKRNTEAFF.

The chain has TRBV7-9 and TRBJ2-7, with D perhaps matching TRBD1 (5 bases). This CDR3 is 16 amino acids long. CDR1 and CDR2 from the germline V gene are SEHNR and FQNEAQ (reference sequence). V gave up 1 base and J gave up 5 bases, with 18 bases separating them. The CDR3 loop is CASSLGSQGPRDEQYF. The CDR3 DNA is TGTGCCAGCAGCTTAGGGTCTCAGGGCCCCAGGGACGAGCAGTACTTC.

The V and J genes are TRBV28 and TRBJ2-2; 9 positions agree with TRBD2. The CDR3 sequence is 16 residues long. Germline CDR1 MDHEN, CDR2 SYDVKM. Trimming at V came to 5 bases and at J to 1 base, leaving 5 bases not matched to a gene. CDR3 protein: CASSGPSGVNTGELFF. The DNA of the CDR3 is TGTGCCAGCAGTGGCCCTAGCGGGGTGAACACCGGGGAGCTGTTTTTT.

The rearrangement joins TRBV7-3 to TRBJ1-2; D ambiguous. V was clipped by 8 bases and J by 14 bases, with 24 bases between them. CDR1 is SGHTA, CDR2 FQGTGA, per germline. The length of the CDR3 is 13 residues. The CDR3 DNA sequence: TGTGCCAGCTGCCCCTATTCCGGGGAGGAGCGAACCTTC. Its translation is CASCPYSGEERTF.

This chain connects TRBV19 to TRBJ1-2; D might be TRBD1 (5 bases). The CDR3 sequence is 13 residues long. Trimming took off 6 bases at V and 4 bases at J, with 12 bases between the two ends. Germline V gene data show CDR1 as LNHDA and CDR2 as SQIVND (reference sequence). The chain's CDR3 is CASSTQVFYGYTF. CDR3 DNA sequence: TGTGCCAGTAGCACACAGGTCTTCTATGGCTACACCTTC.

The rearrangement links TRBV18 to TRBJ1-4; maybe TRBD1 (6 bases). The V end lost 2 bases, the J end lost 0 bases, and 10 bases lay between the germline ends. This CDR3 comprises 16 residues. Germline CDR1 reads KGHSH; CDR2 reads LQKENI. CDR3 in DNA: TGTGCCAGCTCACCAAGGACAGTTGCAACTAATGAAAAACTGTTTTTT. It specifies CASSPRTVATNEKLFF.

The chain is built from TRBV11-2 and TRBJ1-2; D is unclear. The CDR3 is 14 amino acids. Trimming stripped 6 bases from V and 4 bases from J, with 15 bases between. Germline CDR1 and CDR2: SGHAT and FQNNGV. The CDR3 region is CASRAGAHLYGYTF. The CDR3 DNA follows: TGTGCCAGCAGGGCCGGAGCACACCTCTATGGCTACACCTTC.

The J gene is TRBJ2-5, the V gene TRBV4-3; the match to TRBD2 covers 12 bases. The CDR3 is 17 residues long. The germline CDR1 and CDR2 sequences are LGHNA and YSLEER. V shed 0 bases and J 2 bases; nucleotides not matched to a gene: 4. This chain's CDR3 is CASSQETSGGRQETQYF. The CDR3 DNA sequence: TGCGCCAGCAGCCAAGAAACTAGCGGGGGGAGACAAGAGACCCAGTACTTC.

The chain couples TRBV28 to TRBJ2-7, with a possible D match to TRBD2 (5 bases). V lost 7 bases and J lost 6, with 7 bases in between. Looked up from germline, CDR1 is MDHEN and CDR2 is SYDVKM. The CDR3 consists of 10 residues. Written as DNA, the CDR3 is TGTGCCAGCAAGGGAGTCGAGCAGTACTTC. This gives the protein CASKGVEQYF.

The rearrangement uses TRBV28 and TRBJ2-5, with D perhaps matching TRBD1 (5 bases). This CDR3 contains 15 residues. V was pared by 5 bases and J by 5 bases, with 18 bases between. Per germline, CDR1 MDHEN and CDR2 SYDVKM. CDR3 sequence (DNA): TGTGCCAGCAGTATACAAACTCAGGGTTGGGAGACCCAGTACTTC. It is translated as CASSIQTQGWETQYF.

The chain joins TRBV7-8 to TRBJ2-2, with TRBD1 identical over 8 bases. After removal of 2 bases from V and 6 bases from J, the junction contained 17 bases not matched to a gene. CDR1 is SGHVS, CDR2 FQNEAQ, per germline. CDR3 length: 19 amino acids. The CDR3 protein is CASSLRTTIERTGSGELFF. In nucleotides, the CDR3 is TGTGCCAGCAGCTTACGCACCACAATCGAAAGGACAGGGTCCGGGGAGCTGTTTTTT.

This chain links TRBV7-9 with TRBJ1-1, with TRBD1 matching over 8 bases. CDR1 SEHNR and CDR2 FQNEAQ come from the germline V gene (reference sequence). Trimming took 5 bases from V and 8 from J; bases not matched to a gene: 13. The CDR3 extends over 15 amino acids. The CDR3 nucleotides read TGTGCCAGCAGCCCCGACAGGGGTCGGTCGATAGAAGCTTTCTTT. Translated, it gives CASSPDRGRSIEAFF. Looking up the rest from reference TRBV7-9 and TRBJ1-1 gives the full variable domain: DTGVSQNPRHKITKRGQNVTFRCDPISEHNRLYWYRQTLGQGPEFLTYFQNEAQLEKSRLLSDRFSAERPKGSFSTLEIQRTEQGDSAMYLCASSPDRGRSIEAFFGQGTRLTVV.

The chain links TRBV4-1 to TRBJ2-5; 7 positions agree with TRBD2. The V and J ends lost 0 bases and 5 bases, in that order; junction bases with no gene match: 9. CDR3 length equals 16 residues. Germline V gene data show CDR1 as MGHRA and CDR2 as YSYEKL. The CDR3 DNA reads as TGCGCCAGCAGCCAAGATTGGGTCCCCGGGAGGGAGACCCAGTACTTC. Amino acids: CASSQDWVPGRETQYF.

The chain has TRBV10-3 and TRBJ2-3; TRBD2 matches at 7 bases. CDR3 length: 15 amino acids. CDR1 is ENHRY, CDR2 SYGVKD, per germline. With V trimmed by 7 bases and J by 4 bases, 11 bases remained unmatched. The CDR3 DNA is TGTGCCATCACCCCGGGCAGCGGGGTAGCAGATACGCAGTATTTT. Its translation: CAITPGSGVADTQYF.